This T cell receptor (beta chain) derives from a study of molecular identifiers for immune sequencing clone quantification. The wider study: In replicates, RNA taken from roughly 21,000 or 96,000 naive CD8 cells was divided five ways, and four portions underwent sequencing.

Findings and limits, study-wide: Spiked TCR RNA from one Jurkat cell reportedly showed up when mixed among some 1 million naive cells. Beyond 20 RNA copies, clones held over 99% of effector molecules, compared with under 1% in naive cells.

This clonotype was seen at least ten times. Its matching antigen is unknown. Listed TCR primers, together with previously described methods, were used for the bulk TCR libraries. From the PCR reads, TCRdb called clonotypes with MiXCR, one entry per CDR3 protein. The repertoire holds about 500,000 distinct CDR3 sequences, with around 21% as singletons. This CDR3 spans 14 amino acids. In germline, CDR1 is SGHRS, CDR2 YFSETQ. V dropped 0 bases and J dropped 5; count of bases not matched to a gene: 4. Sequencing was performed on naive CD8+ T cells from blood, with Jurkat cell RNA spiked in. Stated subset: FACS-sorted CD8+CD4-CCR7+CD45RA+ naive T cells. The chain couples TRBV5-1 to TRBJ1-1; 7 nucleotides agree with TRBD1. This clonotype was obtained from a human donor in good health. Some libraries in this study had Jurkat cell RNA spiked in. In nucleotides, the CDR3 is TGCGCCAGCAGCTTGGGACAGGGACAAACTGAAGCTTTCTTT. Translation: CASSLGQGQTEAFF.